This T cell receptor beta chain was found in a study of blood T cell repertoires in COVID-19. In this sample, this clone turned up a few times. Sequencing used immunoSEQ multiplex PCR; TCRdb keeps in-frame clones, though not all of them. Here the sample spans 130,000 to 150,000 clones, around nine tenths being singletons. With 2 bases removed from V and 0 bases from J, the gap between germline ends came to 11 bases. Germline loops: CDR1 LGHNA, CDR2 YNFKEQ. The CDR3 sequence is 17 residues long. The chain recombines TRBV4-2 with TRBJ1-6, with D maybe TRBD1 (5 bases). This TCR came from a woman between 45 and 65 years old with active or convalescent COVID-19. The sample taken for sequencing was peripheral blood. This chain's CDR3 is CASSQREGNSYNSPLHF. Here the CDR3 DNA reads TGTGCCAGCAGCCAAAGGGAGGGGAACTCCTATAATTCACCCCTCCACTTT.